The 6 T cell receptor beta chains given below trace back to one sample, sequenced in a study of shared clonotypes between healthy human individuals. Sequenced by immunoSEQ multiplex PCR; TCRdb stores in-frame clones only, minus some. The sample consists of about 710,000 clones, roughly 72% of them appearing once. Sequencing used memory CD4+ T cells sorted from blood. Subset of the sample: CD45RA-negative fraction. These TCRs come from a woman aged 30 to 39 in good health.

V is TRBV28 and J is TRBJ2-5; perhaps TRBD1 as D (6 bases). From germline, CDR1 is MDHEN and CDR2 SYDVKM. The CDR3 is 13 amino acids. V was shortened by 5 bases and J by 4 bases, with 11 bases between the two germline ends. The CDR3: CASSTRGTETQYF. DNA of the CDR3: TGTGCCAGCAGTACTAGGGGGACAGAGACCCAGTACTTC.

In this sample, this clone turned up a few times. CDR3 residues: CASSPPAGGETQYF. In DNA form, the CDR3 reads TGTGCCAGCTCACCACCAGCGGGAGGAGAGACCCAGTACTTC. The chain employs TRBV18 and TRBJ2-5, with 9 bases aligning to TRBD2. With V trimmed by 0 bases and J by 4 bases, 0 bases remained unmatched. CDR1 is KGHSH, CDR2 LQKENI, per germline. This CDR3 has 14 amino acids.

The chain uses TRBV6-6 and TRBJ1-3; the match to TRBD1 covers 10 bases. J gave up 7 bases and V 2 bases, and 2 bases lay outside the gene matches. The CDR3 totals 14 residues. Germline CDR1 is MNHNY and CDR2 is SVGAGI (reference sequence). The CDR3 DNA reads as TGTGCCAGCAGTTACGTGGGACAGGGGAACACCATATATTTT. This translates into CASSYVGQGNTIYF.

The gene calls are TRBV15 and TRBJ1-5, with 9 bases identical to TRBD1. This CDR3 contains 17 residues. Germline V CDR1 and CDR2: LNHNV, YYDKDF (reference sequence). The J segment lost 5 bases and the V segment lost 6 bases, leaving 14 bases of the junction unmatched. The CDR3 here is CATRNALGTGRHQPQHF. The CDR3 region has the DNA TGTGCCACCAGGAACGCTCTCGGGACAGGGAGGCATCAGCCCCAGCATTTT.

The chain combines TRBV6-4 with TRBJ1-1, with D perhaps TRBD1 (5 bases). The CDR3 runs 13 residues. The germline V and J ends were trimmed by 4 bases and 5 bases, with 11 bases remaining between them. Germline assignment: CDR1 MRHNA and CDR2 SNTAGT. The CDR3 nucleotides are TGTGCCAGCAGTGGACAGCATGGGACTGAAGCTTTCTTT. Its protein is CASSGQHGTEAFF.

This clone was counted between two and nine times. V usage is TRBV19 and J usage is TRBJ2-7; 11 bases align to TRBD2. Germline trimming cut 3 bases from V and 2 bases from J; bases unmatched to any gene: 0. The germline V gene has CDR1 LNHDA and CDR2 SQIVND (reference sequence). The CDR3 totals 14 residues. In nucleotides, the CDR3 is TGTGCCAGTAGTATGGGACTAGCGGCCTACGAGCAGTACTTC. Translated, it gives CASSMGLAAYEQYF.